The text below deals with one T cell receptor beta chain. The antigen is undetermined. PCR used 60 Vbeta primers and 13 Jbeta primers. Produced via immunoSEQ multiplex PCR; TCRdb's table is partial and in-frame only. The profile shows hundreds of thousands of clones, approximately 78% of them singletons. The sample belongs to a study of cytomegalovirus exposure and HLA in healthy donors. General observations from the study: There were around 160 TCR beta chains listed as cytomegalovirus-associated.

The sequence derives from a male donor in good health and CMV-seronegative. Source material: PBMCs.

This CDR3 is CASSFGSSGNTIYF. CDR3 nucleotides: TGTGCCAGCAGCTTCGGTAGCTCTGGAAACACCATATATTTT. V is TRBV7-6 and J is TRBJ1-3, with unresolved D. The ends were cut back, 3 bases at V and 0 bases at J, with 6 bases in the middle. The germline V gene encodes CDR1 SGHVS and CDR2 FNYEAQ. CDR3 length equals 14 residues.